What follows are 13 T cell receptor beta chains derived from one specimen sequenced in a study of T cell changes during pregnancy in multiple sclerosis. TCRdb's copy holds only in-frame clones and misses some; the assay was immunoSEQ multiplex PCR. The sample consists of nearly 110,000 clones, 92% of them appearing once. The sequencing used peripheral blood, collected in the third trimester of pregnancy. The source of these receptors is a female donor in good health, enrolled as a control in a pregnancy study.

The genes are TRBV7-9 and TRBJ2-6; TRBD1 agrees at 8 bases. The germline V gene encodes CDR1 SEHNR and CDR2 FQNEAQ (reference sequence). This CDR3 is 18 amino acids long. The V segment lost 5 bases and the J segment 3 bases; nucleotides outside the gene matches: 12. CDR3 loop: CASSGGRQGSGGANVLTF. For the CDR3, the DNA is TGTGCCAGCAGCGGAGGGCGACAGGGGTCGGGTGGGGCCAACGTCCTGACTTTC.

The rearrangement joins TRBV11-3 to TRBJ2-5; a possible D gene is TRBD2 (5 bases). This CDR3 contains 14 residues. Germline lookup yields CDR1 SGHNT and CDR2 YENEEA. Deletions cut 1 base from V and 3 bases from J, with 9 bases between. The CDR3 coding sequence is TGTGCCAGCAGCTTAGTTTGGGGAGAAGAGACCCAGTACTTC. Its translation: CASSLVWGEETQYF.

This clone was seen only a few times. The chain recombines TRBV6-1 with TRBJ1-5; TRBD1 might be the D (5 bases). This CDR3 comprises 15 residues. Trimming cost V 4 bases and J 0 bases, with 10 bases left between them. Germline V gene data show CDR1 as MNHNS and CDR2 as SASEGT. The CDR3 DNA follows: TGTGCCAGCAGTGTAGACAGATATAGCAATCAGCCCCAGCATTTT. Translated, it gives CASSVDRYSNQPQHF.

The rearrangement uses TRBV9 and TRBJ2-3; 7 bases map to TRBD2. The CDR3 has 17 amino acids. V lost 0 bases to trimming and J lost 0 bases; unmatched junction nucleotides: 7. Germline CDR1 is SGDLS and CDR2 is YYNGEE. In DNA, the CDR3 is TGTGCCAGCAGCGTAGGGGGGGGAGGTGCTAGCACAGATACGCAGTATTTT. Its protein product is CASSVGGGGASTDTQYF.

V is TRBV7-6 and J is TRBJ1-1, with D maybe TRBD1 (5 bases). This CDR3 is 14 amino acids long. Trimming cost V 5 bases and J 5 bases, with 15 bases left between them. The germline gives CDR1 SGHVS, CDR2 FNYEAQ. CDR3 sequence (DNA): TGTGCCAGCAGCCCTCCGGGGGTTTGGACTGAAGCTTTCTTT. Translating it yields CASSPPGVWTEAFF. Together with reference TRBV7-6 and TRBJ1-1, the CDR3 gives the full variable domain: GAGVSQSPRYKVTKRGQDVALRCDPISGHVSLYWYRQALGQGPEFLTYFNYEAQQDKSGLPNDRFSAERPEGSISTLTIQRTEQRDSAMYRCASSPPGVWTEAFFGQGTRLTVV.

This clone appeared once. V is TRBV5-1 and J is TRBJ2-1; 9 bases match TRBD1. CDR1 is SGHRS and CDR2 is YFSETQ in the germline V gene. The CDR3 sequence is 15 residues long. Trimming took 4 bases from V and 4 from J; bases not matched to a gene: 6. CDR3 nucleotide sequence: TGCGCCAGCAGCACGGGACAGGGTGGTTACAATGAGCAGTTCTTC. It encodes CASSTGQGGYNEQFF.

This clone has just a few counts. The CDR3 nucleotides are TGTGCCAGCAGCTTGGTGGGACAGCGAAATTCACCCCTCCACTTT. This encodes CASSLVGQRNSPLHF. The rearrangement joins TRBV5-5 to TRBJ1-6; 7 bases fit TRBD1. The CDR3 totals 15 residues. The germline CDR1 and CDR2 sequences are SGHKS and YYEKEE (reference sequence). V was pared by 0 bases and J by 7 bases, with 4 bases of the junction left unmatched.

The chain carries TRBV9 and TRBJ2-1, with a weak D call TRBD2 (6 bases). Deletions cut 0 bases from V and 12 bases from J, with 10 bases between. CDR1 and CDR2 (germline): SGDLS, YYNGEE. The CDR3 has 12 residues. The CDR3 DNA reads as TGTGCCAGCAGCGTAGTGGGGGGTTGGCAGTTCTTC. It yields the protein CASSVVGGWQFF. The full variable domain, with the rest looked up from reference TRBV9 and TRBJ2-1, is DSGVTQTPKHLITATGQRVTLRCSPRSGDLSVYWYQQSLDQGLQFLIQYYNGEERAKGNILERFSAQQFPDLHSELNLSSLELGDSALYFCASSVVGGWQFFGPGTRLTVL.

The chain has TRBV7-2 and TRBJ1-5, with D uncertain. This CDR3 region has 14 residues. Germline CDR1 and CDR2: SGHTA and FQGNSA. V lost 4 bases and J lost 11, with 18 bases in between. Written as DNA, the CDR3 is TGTGCCAGCAGCTCCAGTTTTGAGGGTAGGGCCCAGCATTTT. It codes for CASSSSFEGRAQHF.

The chain uses TRBV7-9 and TRBJ1-4, with D uncertain. The CDR3 loop spans 13 amino acids. Germline CDR1 reads SEHNR; CDR2 reads FQNEAQ (reference sequence). Between the trimmed V and J ends, which lost 7 bases and 8 bases, there was a span of 14 bases. DNA for the CDR3: TGTGCCAGCACCAGTGAGGGCCTGGAAAAACTGTTTTTT. Residues: CASTSEGLEKLFF.

This rearrangement joins TRBV9 to TRBJ1-1; D is unresolved. The CDR3 consists of 14 residues. The V and J ends lost 1 base and 3 bases respectively, with 10 bases between them. Germline values: CDR1 SGDLS, CDR2 YYNGEE. The CDR3 DNA follows: TGTGCCAGCAGCGTATCTCGGGTTCACACTGAAGCTTTCTTT. Its translation is CASSVSRVHTEAFF.

The CDR3 loop is CASSLGSVNTIYF. For the CDR3, the DNA is TGTGCCAGCAGCTTAGGGTCGGTAAACACCATATATTTT. This chain uses TRBV7-2 with TRBJ1-3; D remains unclear. Trimming left V 1 base short and J 6 bases short, with 7 bases between. This CDR3 has 13 residues. CDR1 SGHTA and CDR2 FQGNSA come from the germline V gene.

CDR3 nucleotides: TGTGCCAGCAGCCCCGTGGGGGGGCCCTACGAGCAGTACTTC. Translation gives CASSPVGGPYEQYF. The J gene is TRBJ2-7, the V gene TRBV7-2; tentatively, D is TRBD2 (7 bases). This CDR3 is 14 amino acids long. The V and J ends lost 5 bases and 2 bases respectively, with 13 bases between them. Germline CDR1 reads SGHTA; CDR2 reads FQGNSA.